This T cell receptor beta chain was obtained from a study of monozygotic twins with inflammatory bowel disease. The CDR3 spans 12 residues. Germline lookup yields CDR1 SGDLS and CDR2 YYNGEE. From its re-call of the 5' RACE reads, TCRdb lists each CDR3 protein once, without DNA. Seen in this sample are about 450,000 distinct CDR3 sequences; the ten most common clones hold 2% to 2.5%. The chain employs TRBV9 and TRBJ2-1. The clonotype comes from a human donor with ulcerative colitis or Crohn's disease, or a healthy co-twin of an affected twin (not recorded which). The sequenced material came from blood. CDR3: CASSVKGNEQFF. The full variable domain, completed using reference TRBV9 and TRBJ2-1, is DSGVTQTPKHLITATGQRVTLRCSPRSGDLSVYWYQQSLDQGLQFLIQYYNGEERAKGNILERFSAQQFPDLHSELNLSSLELGDSALYFCASSVKGNEQFFGPGTRLTVL.